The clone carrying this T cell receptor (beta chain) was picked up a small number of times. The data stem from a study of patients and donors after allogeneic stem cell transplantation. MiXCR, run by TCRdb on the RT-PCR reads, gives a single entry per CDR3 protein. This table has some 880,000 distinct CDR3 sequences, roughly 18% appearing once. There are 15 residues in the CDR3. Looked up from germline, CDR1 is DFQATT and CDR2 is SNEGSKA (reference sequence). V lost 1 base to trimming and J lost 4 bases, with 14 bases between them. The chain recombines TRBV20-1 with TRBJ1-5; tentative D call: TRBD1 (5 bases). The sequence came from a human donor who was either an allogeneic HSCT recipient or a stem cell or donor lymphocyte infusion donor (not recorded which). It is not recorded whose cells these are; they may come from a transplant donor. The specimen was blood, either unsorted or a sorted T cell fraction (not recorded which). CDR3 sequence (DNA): TGCAGTGCTAGAGTTGGGGCAGGTGTAAATCAGCCCCAGCATTTT. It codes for CSARVGAGVNQPQHF.